The 18 T cell receptor beta chains given below trace back to one sample, sequenced in a study of preoperative IRX-2 immunotherapy in early breast cancer. The treatment denotes: preoperative locoregional IRX-2 cytokine immunotherapy. Clones were read by immunoSEQ multiplex PCR, and TCRdb kept only the in-frame ones, dropping some. The sample holds 30,000 to 35,000 clones, less than 90% seen once. The starting material was lymph node tissue, obtained from a patient treated with IRX-2 immunotherapy. The source of these receptors is a human donor with breast cancer.

V usage is TRBV7-7 and J usage is TRBJ1-1, with TRBD1 matching over 9 bases. The CDR3 is made up of 15 amino acids. Germline V gene data show CDR1 as SSHAT and CDR2 as FNYEAQ (reference sequence). V lost 4 bases, J lost 4 bases, and 7 bases stayed unmatched. The DNA of the CDR3 is TGTGCCAGCAGCTCGGGACAGGGAAAGATCACTGAAGCTTTCTTT. Its translation is CASSSGQGKITEAFF.

The CDR3 DNA sequence: TGTGCCATCTCGGGGGGTAGCGGATCCTACGAGCAGTACTTC. As protein: CAISGGSGSYEQYF. The chain joins TRBV10-3 to TRBJ2-7, with 7 bases lining up with TRBD2. This CDR3 is built from 14 residues. Germline V gene data show CDR1 as ENHRY and CDR2 as SYGVKD. Unmatched junction bases numbered 8, after V lost 8 bases and J lost 1 base.

The genes are TRBV23-1 and TRBJ2-7; no reliable D call. TRBV23-1 is sorted into the ORF group, with uncertain function. The CDR3 consists of 19 residues. Trimming removed 6 bases at V and 3 bases at J, with 30 bases between. The CDR3 DNA reads as TGCGCCAGCAGCCAAGCTGTCTTTGCTACTCCTTCTACGGGCTACGAGCAGTACTTC. This sequence encodes CASSQAVFATPSTGYEQYF.

The chain has TRBV6-8 and TRBJ2-7; unclear D gene. Trimming took 0 bases from V and 5 from J, leaving 11 bases between them. The germline V gene encodes CDR1 MNHGY and CDR2 SAAAGT. The CDR3 runs 14 residues. The CDR3 DNA follows: TGTGCCAGCAGTTACTCCTGGGATCTCGACGAGCAGTACTTC. This encodes CASSYSWDLDEQYF.

This chain links TRBV1 with TRBJ2-3; the table's TRBD2 call for D was not verified on the DNA. TRBV1 is designated a pseudogene. This CDR3 contains 16 residues. CDR3 protein: CASSQVLGGRGDTQYF. CDR3 nucleotide sequence: TGCGCCAGCAGCCAAGTACTCGGGGGGCGAGGAGATACGCAGTATTTT.

The chain carries TRBV29-1 and TRBJ2-3; TRBD1 matches at 10 bases. The CDR3 length is 15 residues. CDR1 and CDR2 (germline): SQVTM, ANQGSEA. The junction had 5 bases not matched to a gene; V was cut back by 1 base and J by 4 bases. CDR3 sequence (DNA): TGCAGCGTTGAAGGGACAGGGGGAGTGGCAGATACGCAGTATTTT. Translating it yields CSVEGTGGVADTQYF.

The chain links TRBV19 to TRBJ1-1; unclear D gene. The CDR3 runs to 14 residues. The V gene lost 3 bases and the J gene lost 1 base, with 9 bases spanning the gap. Per germline, CDR1 LNHDA and CDR2 SQIVND (reference sequence). In nucleotides, the CDR3 is TGTGCCAGTAGTATTTTAGGACGGAACACTGAAGCTTTCTTT. It yields the protein CASSILGRNTEAFF. The variable domain in full, completed from reference TRBV19 and TRBJ1-1, reads DGGITQSPKYLFRKEGQNVTLSCEQNLNHDAMYWYRQDPGQGLRLIYYSQIVNDFQKGDIAEGYSVSREKKESFPLTVTSAQKNPTAFYLCASSILGRNTEAFFGQGTRLTVV.

The chain carries TRBV6-8 and TRBJ1-2; D unclear. The CDR3 length is 13 residues. With 0 bases removed from V and 3 bases from J, the gap between germline ends came to 5 bases. CDR1 is MNHGY, CDR2 SAAAGT, per germline. CDR3 region: CASSYSRHYGYTF. The CDR3 nucleotides read TGTGCCAGCAGTTACTCGAGACACTATGGCTACACCTTC.

The CDR3 here is CASRRGLLSTDTQYF. The CDR3 nucleotides read TGTGCCAGCAGGAGAGGGCTGCTGAGCACAGATACGCAGTATTTT. The rearrangement joins TRBV6-8 to TRBJ2-3; a possible D gene is TRBD2 (5 bases). There are 15 residues in the CDR3. V was pared by 6 bases and J by 0 bases, with 13 bases between. From germline, CDR1 is MNHGY and CDR2 SAAAGT.

The genes are TRBV1 and TRBJ1-1. TRBV1 is shown as a pseudogene. This CDR3 comprises 19 residues. The DNA of the CDR3 is TGCACCAGCAGCCAAGATGTAGAAGTGGAAGGGAGGACGAACACTGAAGCTTTCTTT. This encodes CTSSQDVEVEGRTNTEAFF.

This chain joins TRBV5-1 and TRBJ1-1; possible D gene TRBD1, 5 bases. This CDR3 has 14 residues. Trimming removed 6 bases at V and 0 bases at J, with 12 bases between. CDR1 is SGHRS, CDR2 YFSETQ, per germline. CDR3 nucleotides: TGCGCCAGCACCCTGGGGACCGTGAACACTGAAGCTTTCTTT. Amino acid sequence: CASTLGTVNTEAFF.

In its sample, this clone was seen once. The chain employs TRBV28 and TRBJ1-2, with a tentative D call TRBD1 (5 bases). The germline V gene has CDR1 MDHEN and CDR2 SYDVKM. The CDR3 runs 16 residues. Trimming took off 10 bases at V and 5 bases at J, with 26 bases between the two ends. CDR3 nucleotides: TGTGCCACTTATCCGACAGTTCGAGGAACGGGGTATGGCTACACCTTC. It is translated as CATYPTVRGTGYGYTF.

The chain recombines TRBV15 with TRBJ2-7; possibly TRBD1 for D (6 bases). Trimming stripped 1 base from V and 7 bases from J, with 17 bases between. The germline gives CDR1 LNHNV, CDR2 YYDKDF (reference sequence). CDR3 length: 15 residues. The CDR3 DNA reads as TGTGCCACCAGCAGAGTGGTAGCCTTTCAGGGGGAGCAGTACTTC. Its translation: CATSRVVAFQGEQYF. Full variable domain (remainder filled in from reference TRBV15 and TRBJ2-7): DAMVIQNPRYQVTQFGKPVTLSCSQTLNHNVMYWYQQKSSQAPKLLFHYYDKDFNNEADTPDNFQSRRPNTSFCFLDIRSPGLGDTAMYLCATSRVVAFQGEQYFGPGTRLTVT.

This chain connects TRBV19 to TRBJ2-4; the match to TRBD1 covers 8 bases. CDR1 is LNHDA and CDR2 is SQIVND in the germline V gene (reference sequence). The CDR3 sequence is 15 residues long. V shed 1 base and J 6 bases; nucleotides not matched to a gene: 5. The CDR3 loop reads CASSIVRQGRNIQYF. In DNA form, the CDR3 reads TGTGCCAGTAGTATAGTGAGACAGGGGAGAAACATTCAGTACTTC.

The CDR3 is CASSWGEAGELFF. DNA of the CDR3: TGTGCCAGCAGTTGGGGGGAAGCCGGGGAGCTGTTTTTT. The chain combines TRBV6-4 with TRBJ2-2; possible D gene TRBD2, 6 bases. Germline-derived CDR1 and CDR2 are MRHNA and SNTAGT. This CDR3 contains 13 residues. Trimming stripped 5 bases from V and 6 bases from J, with 10 bases between.

Here the CDR3 reads CASRHAGVNTGELFF. In nucleotides, the CDR3 is TGTGCCAGCAGGCATGCAGGAGTAAACACCGGGGAGCTGTTTTTT. The V gene is TRBV6-4, the J gene TRBJ2-2; D unclear. This CDR3 region has 15 residues. V lost 6 bases and J 2 bases, leaving 13 bases between the germline ends. The germline V gene has CDR1 MRHNA and CDR2 SNTAGT.

V and J are TRBV27 and TRBJ2-7, with TRBD2 as a possible D gene (6 bases). Per germline, CDR1 MNHEY and CDR2 SMNVEV (reference sequence). The CDR3 totals 15 residues. V lost 1 base and J 2 bases, leaving 12 bases between the germline ends. The CDR3 sequence is CASSLYGGVAYEQYF. CDR3 coding DNA: TGTGCCAGCAGTTTATATGGCGGGGTGGCCTACGAGCAGTACTTC.

This chain links TRBV29-1 with TRBJ1-2, with TRBD1 matching 7 bases. Trimming removed 5 bases from V and 2 bases from J; junction bases left unmatched: 8. This CDR3 has 14 residues. Germline V gene sequence: CDR1 SQVTM, CDR2 ANQGSEA. CDR3 DNA sequence: TGCAGCGTTCTCCGGCCGGGACAGAACTATGGCTACACCTTC. It translates to CSVLRPGQNYGYTF. Full variable domain (remainder filled in from reference TRBV29-1 and TRBJ1-2): SAVISQKPSRDICQRGTSLTIQCQVDSQVTMMFWYRQQPGQSLTLIATANQGSEATYESGFVIDKFPISRPNLTFSTLTVSNMSPEDSSIYLCSVLRPGQNYGYTFGSGTRLTVV.